The 26 T cell receptor beta chains listed next were all sequenced from one sample in a study of T cell repertoires in cytomegalovirus infection. Using its own MiXCR run on the reads, TCRdb lists one record per CDR3 protein. Here the sample spans fewer than 300,000 distinct CDR3 sequences, about 25% being singletons. Sample: PBMCs. The receptor set was obtained from a human donor in good health (CMV status not recorded). Some clones in this sample may be carry-over from other donors' samples.

Ten or more counts support this clonotype. The chain is built from TRBV7-2 and TRBJ2-1, with TRBD2 identical over 8 bases. The CDR3 loop spans 14 amino acids. The V segment lost 5 bases and the J segment 5 bases; nucleotides outside the gene matches: 5. Germline V gene data show CDR1 as SGHTA and CDR2 as FQGNSA. The CDR3 DNA is TGTGCCAGCAGCCTTAATAGCGGGGACAATGAGCAGTTCTTC. This codes for CASSLNSGDNEQFF.

In this sample, this clonotype turned up a few times. V and J are TRBV20-1 and TRBJ1-1; 7 bases line up with TRBD1. The CDR3 runs to 14 residues. Unmatched junction bases numbered 5, after V lost 0 bases and J lost 4 bases. Germline CDR1 reads DFQATT; CDR2 reads SNEGSKA (reference sequence). CDR3 protein: CSARDRQGTTEAFF. CDR3 bases: TGCAGTGCTAGAGATAGACAGGGAACCACTGAAGCTTTCTTT.

The V call is TRBV20-1, the J call TRBJ2-1; 11 bases fit TRBD2. With 0 bases clipped from V and 0 bases from J, the junction kept 10 bases outside the gene matches. This CDR3 is 19 amino acids long. Germline loops: CDR1 DFQATT, CDR2 SNEGSKA (reference sequence). Here the CDR3 DNA reads TGCAGTGCTAGAGATCTGGCTAGCGGGGGGAGAAGCTCCTACAATGAGCAGTTCTTC. This sequence encodes CSARDLASGGRSSYNEQFF.

This clonotype was counted ten times or more. J is TRBJ2-5 and V is TRBV7-2, with TRBD2 matching over 7 bases. The CDR3 runs to 16 residues. In germline, CDR1 is SGHTA, CDR2 FQGNSA. V trimming: 3 bases; J trimming: 5 bases; junction bases outside the gene matches: 12. CDR3 DNA: TGTGCCAGCAGCTTTACGGGAGGTAGGGCAACCGAGACCCAGTACTTC. The encoded protein is CASSFTGGRATETQYF. Full variable domain (remainder filled in from reference TRBV7-2 and TRBJ2-5): GAGVSQSPSNKVTEKGKDVELRCDPISGHTALYWYRQSLGQGLEFLIYFQGNSAPDKSGLPSDRFSAERTGGSVSTLTIQRTQQEDSAVYLCASSFTGGRATETQYFGPGTRLLVL.

At least ten counts were recorded for this clonotype. The V call is TRBV10-3, the J call TRBJ2-7; TRBD2 matches 9 bases. Germline values: CDR1 ENHRY, CDR2 SYGVKD. CDR3 length equals 14 residues. V shed 7 bases, J shed 2 bases, and the junction held 6 bases outside the gene matches. The DNA of the CDR3 is TGTGCCATCAAGGGAGTAGCGGGGGCCTACGAGCAGTACTTC. Its translation: CAIKGVAGAYEQYF.

This clonotype has a handful of counts. The J gene is TRBJ2-7, the V gene TRBV6-6; TRBD1 might be the D (6 bases). V was trimmed by 2 bases and J by 0 bases, leaving 17 bases between them. The germline gives CDR1 MNHNY, CDR2 SVGAGI (reference sequence). This CDR3 contains 17 residues. The chain's CDR3 is CASSYVSGQLSSYEQYF. As DNA, the CDR3 is TGTGCCAGCAGTTACGTGTCCGGACAGCTTAGCTCCTACGAGCAGTACTTC.

This clonotype came up a few times. J is TRBJ2-4 and V is TRBV19, with D hard to call. The CDR3 runs 16 residues. The germline V gene encodes CDR1 LNHDA and CDR2 SQIVND (reference sequence). The V end was cut by 1 base, the J end by 1 base, with 11 bases between. In DNA, the CDR3 is TGTGCCAGTAGTATAGGCGAAGGGATGGCCAAAAACATTCAGTACTTC. It yields the protein CASSIGEGMAKNIQYF.

This clonotype appeared a few times. V and J are TRBV11-2 and TRBJ2-3; 10 positions match TRBD2. CDR3 length: 14 residues. J lost 9 bases, V lost 5 bases, and 8 bases had no gene match. Germline CDR1 SGHAT, CDR2 FQNNGV. The CDR3 region is CASSLSQLAGTQYF. The CDR3 bases are TGTGCCAGCAGCCTATCCCAACTAGCGGGGACGCAGTATTTT.

A remark on this clonotype: At one end the junction does not follow the germline gene, possibly because of a read error. The rearrangement joins TRBV11-2 to TRBJ2-7; 7 bases map to TRBD1. Germline V gene sequence: CDR1 SGHAT, CDR2 FQNNGV. This CDR3 spans 13 amino acids. The CDR3 nucleotides are TGTGCCAGCAACACGGACAGGTCCTACGCGCAGTACTTC. Protein product: CASNTDRSYAQYF.

The V and J genes are TRBV4-3 and TRBJ1-1, with D uncertain. The germline V gene has CDR1 LGHNA and CDR2 YSLEER. CDR3 size: 15 residues. Deletions cut 4 bases from V and 1 base from J, with 13 bases between. CDR3 coding DNA: TGCGCCAGCAGCCCCACCGATGACGCGAACACTGAAGCTTTCTTT. Protein: CASSPTDDANTEAFF.

The rearrangement joins TRBV12-3 or TRBV12-4 to TRBJ1-5; D perhaps matches TRBD1 (5 bases). CDR3 size: 12 residues. Trimming pared 9 bases from V and 7 bases from J, leaving 13 bases between. DNA of the CDR3: TGTGCCAGTCAAGGACACGGACAGCCCCAGCATTTT. Its translation is CASQGHGQPQHF.

There are a few counts of this clonotype. This chain joins TRBV7-2 and TRBJ2-3; D call uncertain. CDR1 is SGHTA, CDR2 FQGNSA, per germline. The CDR3 has 12 residues. V lost 3 bases and J 6 bases, leaving 7 bases between the germline ends. For the CDR3, the DNA is TGTGCCAGCAGCTTTAATGGGGATACGCAGTATTTT. Translated: CASSFNGDTQYF. Filled out from reference TRBV7-2 and TRBJ2-3, the complete variable domain reads GAGVSQSPSNKVTEKGKDVELRCDPISGHTALYWYRQSLGQGLEFLIYFQGNSAPDKSGLPSDRFSAERTGGSVSTLTIQRTQQEDSAVYLCASSFNGDTQYFGPGTRLTVL.

The chain uses TRBV20-1 and TRBJ1-4, with D possibly being TRBD1 (5 bases). From germline, CDR1 is DFQATT and CDR2 SNEGSKA (reference sequence). V was trimmed by 0 bases and J by 14 bases, leaving 31 bases between them. CDR3 size: 18 residues. The CDR3 here is CSARDLTRVGDGGSLLFF. The CDR3 bases are TGCAGTGCTAGAGATCTAACAAGGGTCGGGGACGGGGGGTCCTTGCTGTTTTTT.

This clonotype showed up just a few times. The rearrangement joins TRBV3-1 to TRBJ2-1, with TRBD1 matching over 7 bases. From germline, CDR1 is LGHDT and CDR2 YNNKEL (reference sequence). The junction had 5 bases not matched to a gene; V was cut back by 3 bases and J by 0 bases. There are 16 residues in the CDR3. The CDR3 nucleotides read TGTGCCAGCAGCCACGGGGACAGAGGCTCCTACAATGAGCAGTTCTTC. This encodes CASSHGDRGSYNEQFF.

This clonotype came up a few times. V gene TRBV7-9 combines with J gene TRBJ2-2; 7 bases line up with TRBD1. The CDR3 is 15 residues long. CDR1 SEHNR and CDR2 FQNEAQ come from the germline V gene (reference sequence). Trimming took 5 bases from V and 4 from J; bases not matched to a gene: 7. The CDR3 is CASSVDRDFTGELFF. The DNA for the CDR3 is TGTGCCAGCAGCGTTGACAGGGATTTCACCGGGGAGCTGTTTTTT.

There are many counts of this clonotype. The chain links TRBV6-6 to TRBJ1-4, with a tentative D call TRBD1 (6 bases). V gave up 9 bases and J gave up 5 bases, with 13 bases separating them. This CDR3 is 13 amino acids long. Germline lookup yields CDR1 MNHNY and CDR2 SVGAGI (reference sequence). The CDR3 region is CASLQGVNEKLFF. The CDR3 coding sequence is TGTGCCAGTCTACAGGGAGTCAATGAAAAACTGTTTTTT.

For this clonotype: A much larger clone differs from this one at a single base, so this may be a read error. The chain has TRBV7-2 and TRBJ2-1; TRBD2 aligns across 10 bases. Germline-derived CDR1 and CDR2 are SGHTA and FQGNSA. The CDR3 spans 16 residues. The CDR3 region is CAGSLSPLAGYNEQFF. The CDR3 nucleotides read TGTGCCGGCAGCTTAAGTCCACTAGCGGGGTACAATGAGCAGTTCTTC.

This clonotype was seen repeatedly, ten times or more. The gene calls are TRBV4-2 and TRBJ1-4; D is possibly TRBD1 (5 bases). The germline V gene encodes CDR1 LGHNA and CDR2 YNFKEQ. The CDR3 is 16 residues long. V was pared by 0 bases and J by 5 bases, with 13 bases between. The CDR3 bases are TGTGCCAGCAGCCAAGATCGTGGGGCTCGGAATGAAAAACTGTTTTTT. Residues: CASSQDRGARNEKLFF.

The rearrangement joins TRBV5-1 to TRBJ2-1; 8 bases agree with TRBD2. The CDR3 covers 15 residues. V trimming: 4 bases; J trimming: 4 bases; junction bases outside the gene matches: 7. Germline lookup yields CDR1 SGHRS and CDR2 YFSETQ. The CDR3 region has the DNA TGCGCCAGCAGCAAAGCGGGAGAGGGGTACAATGAGCAGTTCTTC. This encodes CASSKAGEGYNEQFF.

This clonotype was detected ten times or more. An end of the junction does not agree with germline; a read error may underlie this. The chain is built from TRBV12-3 or TRBV12-4 and TRBJ2-1, with D perhaps TRBD1 or TRBD2 (5 bases each). The CDR3 length is 16 residues. DNA for the CDR3: TGTGCCAGCAGCTTAGGCCCGGGACGGGGAACCAATGAGCAGTTCTTC. Translation: CASSLGPGRGTNEQFF.

This clonotype was found once. The J gene is TRBJ2-5, the V gene TRBV7-2; the D is unclear. Trimming shortened V by 0 bases and J by 5 bases, and 13 bases separated the two germline ends. CDR3 length: 15 amino acids. Germline V gene sequence: CDR1 SGHTA, CDR2 FQGNSA. In DNA, the CDR3 is TGTGCCAGCAGCTTAGCGGCCTCGAAGGAGGAGACCCAGTACTTC. Translating it yields CASSLAASKEETQYF.

This clonotype was detected many times. This chain joins TRBV6-1 and TRBJ2-1, with D tentatively TRBD1 (8 bases). CDR3 size: 16 residues. CDR1 is MNHNS and CDR2 is SASEGT in the germline V gene. Trimming left V 6 bases short and J 4 bases short, with 19 bases between. CDR3 nucleotide sequence: TGTGCCAGCAGGCGAAACAGGGGGGGATTTTACAATGAGCAGTTCTTC. Amino acid sequence: CASRRNRGGFYNEQFF.

This clonotype showed up just a few times. The rearrangement links TRBV11-2 to TRBJ2-7, with D possibly being TRBD1 (6 bases). Germline V CDR1 and CDR2: SGHAT, FQNNGV. With 0 bases removed from V and 2 bases from J, the gap between germline ends came to 11 bases. The CDR3 runs 15 residues. The CDR3 bases are TGTGCCAGCAGCTTAGATCTTGGACAGACCTACGAGCAGTACTTC. This sequence encodes CASSLDLGQTYEQYF.

This clonotype has a handful of counts. The rearrangement links TRBV12-3 or TRBV12-4 to TRBJ2-1; the match to TRBD1 covers 7 bases. CDR3 length: 13 residues. CDR3 in amino acids: CASRTGDYNEQFF. CDR3 coding DNA: TGTGCTAGTAGGACAGGAGATTACAATGAGCAGTTCTTC.

This clonotype was observed a few times. The chain recombines TRBV20-1 with TRBJ1-5, with 8 bases fitting TRBD1. Germline V gene lookup returns CDR1 DFQATT and CDR2 SNEGSKA (reference sequence). With V trimmed by 6 bases and J by 2 bases, 9 bases remained unmatched. The CDR3 is 15 amino acids. CDR3 sequence (DNA): TGCAGTGCAAGCCCCGTGACAGGGGGCAATCAGCCCCAGCATTTT. Translating gives CSASPVTGGNQPQHF.

This clonotype was recorded a few times. J is TRBJ2-5 and V is TRBV24-1, with TRBD2 identical over 10 bases. The CDR3 contains 16 residues. The V gene's germline CDR1 is KGHDR and CDR2 SFDVKD. The junction had 6 bases not matched to a gene; V was cut back by 1 base and J by 5 bases. In DNA, the CDR3 is TGTGCCACCAGTGATTTCAATAGCGGGGGGTCTGAGACCCAGTACTTC. Protein product: CATSDFNSGGSETQYF.